The source of this T cell receptor (beta chain) is a study of spatial heterogeneity in lung cancer. Across the whole study: In the raw reads, each unique TCR and UMI combination was present more than ten times on average.

The library protocol tagged each TCR cDNA with a unique molecular identifier. One entry per CDR3 protein results from TCRdb running MiXCR on the 5' RACE reads. The data contain 7,000 to 8,500 distinct CDR3 sequences, approximately 3.1% of them singletons. This clonotype was observed at least ten times. Its antigen is unknown. The study's findings and limits: Intratumoral expanded alpha and beta TCR counts were found to track tumor mutation counts.

The CDR3 covers 15 residues. The V end lost 0 bases, the J end lost 2 bases, and 9 bases lay between the germline ends. Germline-derived CDR1 and CDR2 are SGHRS and YFSETQ. Time point defined: sample taken at primary tumor resection. Untreated early-stage non-small cell lung cancer patients, 72 in total, were the donors. Whole RNA obtained from tumor, nontumor lung or frozen PBMC underwent sequencing without sorting. This specimen was lung tumor tissue, taken at surgery. The receptor's source is a male donor with early-stage non-small cell lung cancer. The chain joins TRBV5-1 to TRBJ2-4; no clear D. Here the CDR3 DNA reads TGCGCCAGCAGCTTGGGGGTGAGAACCAAAAACATTCAGTACTTC. Its protein product is CASSLGVRTKNIQYF.